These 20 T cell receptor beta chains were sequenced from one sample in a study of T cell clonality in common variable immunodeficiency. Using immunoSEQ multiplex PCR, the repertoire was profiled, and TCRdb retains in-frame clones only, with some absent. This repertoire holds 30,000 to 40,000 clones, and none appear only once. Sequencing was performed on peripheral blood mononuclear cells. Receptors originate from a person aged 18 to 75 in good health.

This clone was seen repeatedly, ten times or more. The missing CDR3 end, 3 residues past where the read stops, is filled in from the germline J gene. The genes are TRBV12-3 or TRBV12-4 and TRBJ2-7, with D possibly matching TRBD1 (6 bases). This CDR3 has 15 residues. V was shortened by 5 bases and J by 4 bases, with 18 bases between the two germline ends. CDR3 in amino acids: CASSPAPGQLYEQYF. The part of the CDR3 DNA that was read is TGTGCCAGCAGTCCCGCCCCCGGACAGTTATACGAG.

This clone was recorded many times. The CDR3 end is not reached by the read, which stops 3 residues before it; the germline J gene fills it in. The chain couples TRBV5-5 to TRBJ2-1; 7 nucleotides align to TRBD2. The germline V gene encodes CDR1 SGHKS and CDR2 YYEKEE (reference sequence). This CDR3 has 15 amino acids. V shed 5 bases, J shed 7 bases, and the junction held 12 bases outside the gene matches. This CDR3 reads CASSNGRGRGNEQFF. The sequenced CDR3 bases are TGTGCCAGCAGTAATGGGAGGGGCCGGGGGAATGAG.

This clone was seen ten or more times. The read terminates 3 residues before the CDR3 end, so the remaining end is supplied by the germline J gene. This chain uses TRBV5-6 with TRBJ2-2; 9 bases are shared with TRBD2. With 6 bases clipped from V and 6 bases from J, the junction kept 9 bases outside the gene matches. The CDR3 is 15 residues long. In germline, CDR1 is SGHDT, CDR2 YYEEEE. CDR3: CASTLLSGSPGELFF. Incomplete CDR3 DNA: TGTGCCAGCACCCTTCTTAGCGGGAGTCCCGGGGAG.

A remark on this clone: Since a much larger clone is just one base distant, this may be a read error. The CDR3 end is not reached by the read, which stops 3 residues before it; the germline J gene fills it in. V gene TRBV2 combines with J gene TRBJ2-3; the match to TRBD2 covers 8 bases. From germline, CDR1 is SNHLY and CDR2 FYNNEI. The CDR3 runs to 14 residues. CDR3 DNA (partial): TGTGCCAGCATCTCCGCGGGGGGCGGTCAGCCG. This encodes CASISAGGGQP. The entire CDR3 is CASISAGGGQPQYF.

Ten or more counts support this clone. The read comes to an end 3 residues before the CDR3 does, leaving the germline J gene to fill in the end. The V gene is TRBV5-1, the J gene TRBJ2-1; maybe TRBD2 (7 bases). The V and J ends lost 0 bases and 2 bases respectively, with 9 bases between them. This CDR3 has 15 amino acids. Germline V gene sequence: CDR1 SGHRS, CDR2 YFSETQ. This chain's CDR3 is CASSLAGGTYNEQFF. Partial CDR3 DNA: TGCGCCAGCAGCTTGGCGGGGGGCACCTACAATGAG.

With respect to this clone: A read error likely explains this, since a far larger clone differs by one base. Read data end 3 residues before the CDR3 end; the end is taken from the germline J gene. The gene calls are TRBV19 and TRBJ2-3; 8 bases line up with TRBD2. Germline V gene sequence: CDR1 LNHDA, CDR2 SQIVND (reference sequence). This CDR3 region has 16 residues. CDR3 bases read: TGTGCCAATAGTACCTCGGGGGGGCATAGGATAGATACG. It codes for CANSTSGGHRIDT. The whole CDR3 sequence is CANSTSGGHRIDTQYF.

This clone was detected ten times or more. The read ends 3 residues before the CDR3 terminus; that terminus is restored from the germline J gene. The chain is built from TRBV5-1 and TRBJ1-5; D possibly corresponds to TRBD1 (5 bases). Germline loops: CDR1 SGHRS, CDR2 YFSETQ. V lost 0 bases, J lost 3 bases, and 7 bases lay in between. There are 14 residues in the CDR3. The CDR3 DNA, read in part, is TGCGCCAGCAGCTTGGGGGGCTACAATCAGCCC. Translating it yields CASSLGGYNQP. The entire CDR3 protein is CASSLGGYNQPQHF.

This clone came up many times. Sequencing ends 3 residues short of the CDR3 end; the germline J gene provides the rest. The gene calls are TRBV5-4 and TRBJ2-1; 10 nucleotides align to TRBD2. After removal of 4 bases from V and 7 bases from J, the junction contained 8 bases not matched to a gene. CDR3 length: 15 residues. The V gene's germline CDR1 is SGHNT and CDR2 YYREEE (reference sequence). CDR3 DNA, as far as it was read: TGTGCCAGCAGCCTTAGCGGGAGGCCCGGTAATGAG. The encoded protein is CASSLSGRPGNE. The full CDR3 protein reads CASSLSGRPGNEQFF.

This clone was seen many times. CDR3 residues: CASGQTGVETQYF. Incomplete CDR3 DNA: TGTGCTAGTGGTCAGACAGGGGTGGAGACC. The chain recombines TRBV12-5 with TRBJ2-5, with 8 nucleotides matching TRBD1. The read gets to within 3 residues of the CDR3 end, and the germline J gene fills in the rest. CDR1 is LGHNT and CDR2 is FRNRAP in the germline V gene. The trim removed 5 bases at V and 5 bases at J, leaving 4 bases unmatched. The CDR3 is 13 amino acids. The full variable domain, completed using reference TRBV12-5 and TRBJ2-5, is DARVTQTPRHKVTEMGQEVTMRCQPILGHNTVFWYRQTMMQGLELLAYFRNRAPLDDSGMPKDRFSAEMPDATLATLKIQPSEPRDSAVYFCASGQTGVETQYFGPGTRLLVL.

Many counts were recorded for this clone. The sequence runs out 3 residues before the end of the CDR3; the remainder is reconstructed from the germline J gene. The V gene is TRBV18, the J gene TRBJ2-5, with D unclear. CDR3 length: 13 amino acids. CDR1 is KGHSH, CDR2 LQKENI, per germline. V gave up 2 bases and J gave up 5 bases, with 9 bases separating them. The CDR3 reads CASSPDTQETQYF. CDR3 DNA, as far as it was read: TGTGCCAGCTCACCAGACACCCAGGAGACC.

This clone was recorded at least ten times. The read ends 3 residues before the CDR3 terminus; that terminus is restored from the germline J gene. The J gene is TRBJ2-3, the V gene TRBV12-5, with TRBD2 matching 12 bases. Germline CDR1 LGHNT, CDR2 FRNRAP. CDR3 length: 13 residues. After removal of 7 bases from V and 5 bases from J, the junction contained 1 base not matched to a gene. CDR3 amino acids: CASAGLAGDTQYF. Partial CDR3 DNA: TGTGCTAGTGCGGGACTAGCGGGAGATACG.

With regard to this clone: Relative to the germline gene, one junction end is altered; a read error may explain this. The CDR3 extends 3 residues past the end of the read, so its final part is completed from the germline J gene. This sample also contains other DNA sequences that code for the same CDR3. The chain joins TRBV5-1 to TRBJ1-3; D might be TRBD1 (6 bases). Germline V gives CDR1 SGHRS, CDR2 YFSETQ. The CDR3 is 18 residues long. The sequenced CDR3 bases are TGCGCCAGCAGCTTGGCGGGGGGGCAGGTCCACTCTGGAAACACA. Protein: CASSLAGGQVHSGNT. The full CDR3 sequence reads CASSLAGGQVHSGNTIYF.

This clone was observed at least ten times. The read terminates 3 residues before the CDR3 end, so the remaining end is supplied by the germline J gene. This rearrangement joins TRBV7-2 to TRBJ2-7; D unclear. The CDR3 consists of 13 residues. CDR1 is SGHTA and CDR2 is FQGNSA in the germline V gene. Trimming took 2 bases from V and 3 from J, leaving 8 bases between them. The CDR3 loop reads CASSLTSGYEQYF. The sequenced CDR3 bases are TGTGCCAGCAGCTTAACCTCGGGCTACGAG.

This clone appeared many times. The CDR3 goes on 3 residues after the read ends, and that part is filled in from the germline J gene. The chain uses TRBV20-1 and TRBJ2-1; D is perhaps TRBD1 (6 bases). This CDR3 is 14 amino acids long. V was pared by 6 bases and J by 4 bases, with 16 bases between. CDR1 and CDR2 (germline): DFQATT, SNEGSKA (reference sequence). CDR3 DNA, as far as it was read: TGCAGTGCAGTCAGGGGATGGGTTTACAATGAG. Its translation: CSAVRGWVYNE. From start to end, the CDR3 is CSAVRGWVYNEQFF.

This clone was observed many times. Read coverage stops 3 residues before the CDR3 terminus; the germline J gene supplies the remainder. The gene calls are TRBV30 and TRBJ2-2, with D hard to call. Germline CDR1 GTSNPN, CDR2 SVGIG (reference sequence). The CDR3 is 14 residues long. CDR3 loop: CAWSVGQNNEKLFF. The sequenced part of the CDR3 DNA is TGTGCCTGGAGTGTGGGCCAAAATAATGAAAAG. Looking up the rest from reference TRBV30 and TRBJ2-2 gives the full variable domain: SQTIHQWPATLVQPVGSPLSLECTVEGTSNPNLYWYRQAAGRGLQLLFYSVGIGQISSEVPQNLSASRPQDRQFILSSKKLLLSDSGFYLCAWSVGQNNEKLFFGEGSRLTVL.

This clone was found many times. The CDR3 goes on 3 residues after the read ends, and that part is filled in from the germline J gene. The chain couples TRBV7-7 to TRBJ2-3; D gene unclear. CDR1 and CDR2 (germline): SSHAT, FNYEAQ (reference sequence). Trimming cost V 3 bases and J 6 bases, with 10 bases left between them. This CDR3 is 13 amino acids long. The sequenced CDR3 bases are TGTGCCAGCAGCTTTGATTCCGGTGATACG. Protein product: CASSFDSGDT. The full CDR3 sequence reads CASSFDSGDTQYF.

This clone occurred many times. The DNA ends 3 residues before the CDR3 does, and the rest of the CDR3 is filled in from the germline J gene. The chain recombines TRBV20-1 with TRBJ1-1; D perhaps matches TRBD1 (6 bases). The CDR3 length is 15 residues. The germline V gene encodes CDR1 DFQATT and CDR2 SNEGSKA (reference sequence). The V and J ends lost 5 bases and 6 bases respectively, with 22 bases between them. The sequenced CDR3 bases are TGCAGTGCTTACAAGGACAGCCGAAGAACGTCTGAA. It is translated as CSAYKDSRRTSE. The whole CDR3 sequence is CSAYKDSRRTSEAFF.

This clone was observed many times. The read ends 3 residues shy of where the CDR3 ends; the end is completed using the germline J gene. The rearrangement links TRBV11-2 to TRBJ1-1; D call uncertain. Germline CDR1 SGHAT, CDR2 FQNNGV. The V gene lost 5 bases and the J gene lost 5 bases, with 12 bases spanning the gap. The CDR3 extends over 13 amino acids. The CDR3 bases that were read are TGTGCCAGCAGCCCCAGGCGTATTACTGAA. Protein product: CASSPRRITE. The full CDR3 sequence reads CASSPRRITEAFF.

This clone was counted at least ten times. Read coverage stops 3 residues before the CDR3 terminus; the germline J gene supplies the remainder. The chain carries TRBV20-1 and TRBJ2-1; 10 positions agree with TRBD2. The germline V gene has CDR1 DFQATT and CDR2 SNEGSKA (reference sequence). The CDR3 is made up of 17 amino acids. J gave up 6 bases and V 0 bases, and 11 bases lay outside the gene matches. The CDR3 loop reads CSAREPGLAGVGNEQFF. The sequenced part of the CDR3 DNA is TGCAGTGCTAGAGAGCCAGGGCTAGCGGGAGTGGGCAATGAG.

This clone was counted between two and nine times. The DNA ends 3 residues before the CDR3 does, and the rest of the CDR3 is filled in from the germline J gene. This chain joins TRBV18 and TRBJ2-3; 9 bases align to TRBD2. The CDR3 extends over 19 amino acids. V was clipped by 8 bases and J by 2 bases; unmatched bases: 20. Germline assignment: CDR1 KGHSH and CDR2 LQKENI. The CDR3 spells CASPIVAGGQPASTDTQYF. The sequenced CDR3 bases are TGTGCCAGCCCGATCGTGGCGGGGGGGCAACCCGCTTCCACAGATACG. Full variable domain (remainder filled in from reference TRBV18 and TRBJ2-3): NAGVMQNPRHLVRRRGQEARLRCSPMKGHSHVYWYRQLPEEGLKFMVYLQKENIIDESGMPKERFSAEFPKEGPSILRIQQVVRGDSAAYFCASPIVAGGQPASTDTQYFGPGTRLTVL.